This T cell receptor (beta chain) derives from a study of cytomegalovirus exposure and HLA in healthy donors (dated by TCRdb to 2015 to 2018). As for the study more broadly: The 666 repertoires of the first cohort and the 120 or so validation repertoires were produced on the same platform, according to a later analysis. The study aimed to test whether cataloging public T cell receptors could reveal signatures of past pathogen exposure. In addition to the first cohort of approximately 650 subjects, a separate validation cohort of 120 different subjects was used. High-throughput TCR immunosequencing, statistical association of individual TCRs with disease status, and machine learning were combined to predict cytomegalovirus infection status. Overall results and qualifications from the work: Most TCR sequences were seen in very few donors, while some public TCRs were found in many individuals. According to the authors, the approach could potentially be generalized to other disease states and immunological phenotypes. Subsequent analysis determined that TCRs grouped into clusters in the first cohort also showed a tendency toward co-occurrence across the roughly 130 validation repertoires, and approximately 93% of cluster scores exceeded 0. A few of the identified cytomegalovirus-associated TCR beta chains were confirmed in vitro to be specific for cytomegalovirus antigens. In the study, around 150 TCR beta chains were listed as associated with cytomegalovirus. A later analysis lacked HLA typing for the validation cohort, so it scored co-occurrence in that cohort across all 130 or so repertoires. The classifier was reported to diagnose cytomegalovirus status with high specificity and sensitivity in both the original cohort and the validation cohort.

Remarks on this clone: Its antigen is currently not known. Base qualities are missing; no much larger clone stands one base away.

The donors belonged to the validation cohort of roughly 120 subjects, which was separate from the 666-subject first cohort. The library was generated by the immunoSEQ multiplex PCR assay. From the authors' description of their analysis: A statistical classification framework was built to diagnose cytomegalovirus status from the catalog of TCR beta chain sequences. This immuneACCESS table, as held by TCRdb, lists in-frame sequences with V and J called but not all clones. Of the missing ones, under half trace to an unresolved V gene in checked studies; the others have no known cause. Clone size and V and J calls were adopted from that table, with D and trimming inferred from the DNA. The sample has fewer than 100,000 clones on record, approximately 90% of them singletons. Clones ranked in the top ten supply 2.1% of the sample. Taken from cysteine to phenylalanine, the CDR3 has 13 residues. The DNA shown is the 39-base CDR3, in frame from base 1. CDR1 and CDR2 are read off the germline V gene as SGHTA and FQGTGA.

Source material: PBMCs. The V and J segments used are TRBV7-3 and TRBJ2-5, with TRBD2 as a weak D call on 5 bases. Gene TRBJ2-7 matches the end of the DNA better, so the J call may be wrong. This sequence was found in a young man in good health and CMV-seronegative. The CDR3: CASSLSGSNEQYF. The DNA reads as follows: TGTGCCAGCAGCTTATCGGGGTCGAACGAGCAGTACTTC.